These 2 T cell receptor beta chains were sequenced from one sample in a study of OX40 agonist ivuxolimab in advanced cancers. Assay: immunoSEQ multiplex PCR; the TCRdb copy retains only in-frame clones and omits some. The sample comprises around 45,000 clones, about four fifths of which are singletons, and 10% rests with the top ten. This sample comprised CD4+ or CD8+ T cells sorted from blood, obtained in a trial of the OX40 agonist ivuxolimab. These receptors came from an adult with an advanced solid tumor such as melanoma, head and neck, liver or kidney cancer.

CDR3 residues: CASSLGAERTEAFF. CDR3 in DNA: TGTGCCAGCAGCTTGGGGGCAGAGAGGACTGAAGCTTTCTTT. The chain has TRBV7-2 and TRBJ1-1; a weak D match, TRBD1 (6 bases). V lost 3 bases and J 5 bases, leaving 13 bases between the germline ends. In germline, CDR1 is SGHTA, CDR2 FQGNSA. CDR3 length: 14 residues.

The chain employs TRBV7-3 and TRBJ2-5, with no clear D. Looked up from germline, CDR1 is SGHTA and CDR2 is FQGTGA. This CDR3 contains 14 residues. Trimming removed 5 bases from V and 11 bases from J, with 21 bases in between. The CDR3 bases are TGTGCCAGCAGCCCCGGCGGATCCCACCCCAAGCAGTACTTC. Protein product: CASSPGGSHPKQYF.